This TCR beta chain came from a study of neurological immune-mediated disorders. Overall study context: Among 34 multiple sclerosis patients, roughly 31 were relapsing-remitting and 3 were secondary progressive.

Germline-derived CDR1 and CDR2 are MDHEN and SYDVKM. The CDR3 is 13 amino acids. V was trimmed by 6 bases and J by 6 bases, leaving 14 bases between them. Findings and limits, study-wide: None of the CDR3 amino acid sequences of expanded clones recurred across subjects, suggesting private repertoires in all groups. HTLV-1-associated myelopathy had the most TCR clonal expansion, and multiple sclerosis had the least, less than healthy controls.

In its sample, this clonotype was seen many times. Antigen unknown. The cDNA came from 5'RACE, which used 10-nucleotide random UMIs. In TCRdb, the 5' RACE reads were re-called with MiXCR into one record per CDR3 protein. The repertoire consists of about 84,000 distinct CDR3 sequences, with 3.5% to 5.5% occurring once and the leading ten covering approximately 5.8%. Time point indicated: longitudinal time-point 3. Specimen: PBMCs. The chain is built from TRBV28 and TRBJ1-1, with no clear D. The receptor was derived from a woman aged 60-70 years with multiple sclerosis. The CDR3 region is CASSLTGKPEAFF. The CDR3 nucleotides are TGTGCCAGCAGCCTGACGGGGAAGCCTGAAGCTTTCTTT.